The clone carrying this T cell receptor beta chain was counted a few times. Antigen unknown. This specimen comes from a study of cytomegalovirus exposure and HLA in healthy donors. The CDR3 sequence is 14 residues long. Trimming removed 1 base from V and 3 bases from J; junction bases left unmatched: 2. From germline, CDR1 is LGHNA and CDR2 YNFKEQ. The PCR contained 60 Vbeta and 13 Jbeta primers. Libraries were prepared by immunoSEQ multiplex PCR; TCRdb keeps only in-frame clonotypes and omits some of them. The sample shows 75,000 to 100,000 clones, 50% to 80% of them seen only once. Study-level points and caveats: For most TCR beta V segments, an earlier analysis put the productive rate at about 87% or about 30% of the time.

V and J are TRBV4-2 and TRBJ1-2, with 7 bases fitting TRBD1. The specimen was PBMCs. The clonotype comes from a man in his fifties or sixties in good health and CMV-seronegative. CDR3 nucleotides: TGTGCCAGCAGCCAAGTAGGACAGGACTATGGCTACACCTTC. Translating it yields CASSQVGQDYGYTF.